The rows below give T cell receptor beta chains drawn from one sample of a study of blood T cell repertoires in COVID-19. TCRdb's copy holds only in-frame clones and misses some; the assay was immunoSEQ multiplex PCR. This table has approximately 340,000 clones, roughly 90% appearing once. Material for sequencing was peripheral blood. Every receptor here comes from a man younger than 45 with COVID-19, enrolled during active disease. Both conserved end residues are part of each CDR3. D genes are given only for firm matches. Where a row states a size, it is once, few, many or the class of an expanded clone; other rows omit it.

cdr3_length j_call d_call v_call clone_size cdr3_aa cdr3_nt
16 TRBJ2-3 . TRBV11-2 . CASSLELRGGTDTQYF TGTGCCAGCAGCTTAGAATTAAGGGGGGGAACAGATACGCAGTATTTT
19 TRBJ2-2 TRBD2 TRBV7-2 . CASTSRGSGRYTNTGELFF TGTGCCAGCACCTCTCGGGGTAGCGGGAGGTATACGAACACCGGGGAGCTGTTTTTT
11 TRBJ2-1 TRBD1 TRBV25-1 few CAAGQVNEQFF TGTGCCGCCGGACAGGTCAATGAGCAGTTCTTC
14 TRBJ1-2 TRBD1 TRBV6-5 . CASHTRGERYGYTF TGTGCCAGTCATACCAGGGGGGAGAGGTATGGCTACACCTTC
15 TRBJ2-1 TRBD1 TRBV5-1 . CASSLTGGVYNEQFF TGCGCCAGCAGCCTGACAGGGGGCGTCTACAATGAGCAGTTCTTC
14 TRBJ2-7 . TRBV25-1 . CASSEYGGEHEQYF TGTGCCAGCAGTGAATACGGGGGTGAGCACGAGCAGTACTTC
16 TRBJ1-5 . TRBV28 . CASRSGQSTSNQPQHF TGTGCCAGCAGGAGTGGACAGTCCACGAGCAATCAGCCCCAGCATTTT
13 TRBJ1-1 . TRBV12-3/TRBV12-4 . CASRPRQNTEAFF TGTGCCAGCAGACCTCGACAGAACACTGAAGCTTTCTTT
16 TRBJ2-3 TRBD2 TRBV6-2/TRBV6-3 . CASSKRTSGVTDTQYF TGTGCCAGCAGTAAACGGACTAGCGGGGTCACAGATACGCAGTATTTT
15 TRBJ2-2 . TRBV3-1/TRBV3-2 . CASSRQFANTGELFF TGTGCCAGCAGCCGACAGTTCGCGAACACCGGGGAGCTGTTTTTT
19 TRBJ2-3 TRBD1 TRBV7-6 . CASSPMGRRTGRNTDTQYF TGTGCCAGCAGCCCCATGGGCCGTCGGACAGGGCGAAACACAGATACGCAGTATTTT
16 TRBJ1-5 . TRBV28 . CASSVPGSFFYQPQHF TGTGCCAGCAGCGTCCCGGGGTCCTTTTTCTATCAGCCCCAGCATTTT
15 TRBJ1-2 . TRBV25-1 once CASSEYGVGQYGYTF TGTGCCAGCAGTGAATATGGGGTTGGACAGTATGGCTACACCTTC
14 TRBJ1-1 . TRBV10-1 . CASSDNRPNTEAFF TGCGCCAGCAGTGATAACAGACCGAACACTGAAGCTTTCTTT
16 TRBJ2-2 TRBD1 TRBV7-3 . CASSTTGALNTGELFF TGTGCCAGCAGCACCACAGGGGCCTTGAACACCGGGGAGCTGTTTTTT
15 TRBJ1-3 TRBD1 TRBV20-1 . CSASGPGQGANTIYF TGCAGTGCTAGTGGACCGGGACAGGGGGCGAACACCATATATTTT
15 TRBJ1-5 . TRBV19 few CASTYQGNSNQPQHF TGTGCCAGTACTTACCAGGGGAATAGCAATCAGCCCCAGCATTTT
14 TRBJ2-7 TRBD1 TRBV27 . CASSWTGGLYEQYF TGTGCCAGCAGTTGGACAGGGGGTTTGTACGAGCAGTACTTC
14 TRBJ1-1 . TRBV19 . CASNIVAAGTEAFF TGTGCCAGTAATATTGTAGCGGCGGGCACTGAAGCTTTCTTT
13 TRBJ1-5 . TRBV19 once CASSIQVEQPQHF TGTGCCAGTAGTATCCAGGTGGAACAGCCCCAGCATTTT
14 TRBJ2-7 . TRBV7-9 . CASSLRPPAAEQYF TGTGCCAGCAGCCTTAGACCTCCGGCGGCCGAGCAGTACTTC
13 TRBJ2-7 . TRBV27 . CASSSPVSYEQYF TGTGCCAGCAGTTCCCCGGTTAGCTACGAGCAGTACTTC
17 TRBJ2-1 TRBD2 TRBV7-3 few CASSPPGLAGGTNEQFF TGTGCCAGCAGCCCCCCAGGGCTAGCGGGGGGAACCAATGAGCAGTTCTTC
15 TRBJ2-5 TRBD2 TRBV6-2/TRBV6-3 . CASSVAGGTQETQYF TGTGCCAGCAGTGTAGCGGGGGGGACGCAAGAGACCCAGTACTTC
15 TRBJ2-7 . TRBV19 few CASSIGRGISYEQYF TGTGCCAGTAGTATCGGAAGGGGCATATCCTACGAGCAGTACTTC
14 TRBJ2-6 . TRBV28 . CASSLGQGANVLTF TGTGCCAGCAGTTTAGGCCAAGGGGCCAACGTCCTGACTTTC
15 TRBJ1-1 . TRBV27 . CASSLGGGLGTEAFF TGTGCCAGCAGTTTGGGCGGGGGGCTTGGCACTGAAGCTTTCTTT
14 TRBJ2-7 TRBD2 TRBV7-9 . CASTKTSAINEQYF TGTGCCAGCACCAAGACTAGCGCGATCAACGAGCAGTACTTC
16 TRBJ2-7 TRBD2 TRBV13 . CASSLGPSGSSYEQYF TGTGCCAGCAGCTTAGGCCCTAGCGGCAGCTCCTACGAGCAGTACTTC
14 TRBJ1-1 . TRBV19 . CASSSPHLNTEAFF TGTGCCAGTAGTAGCCCGCACTTGAACACTGAAGCTTTCTTT
12 TRBJ2-7 . TRBV6-6 . CASSLSSGEQYF TGTGCCAGCAGCCTCTCTAGTGGCGAGCAGTACTTC
15 TRBJ1-5 . TRBV4-1 . CASSQEPGVEQPQHF TGCGCCAGCAGCCAAGAACCAGGGGTAGAGCAGCCCCAGCATTTT
13 TRBJ2-1 . TRBV11-2 few CASIGGAYNEQFF TGTGCCAGCATCGGGGGAGCCTACAATGAGCAGTTCTTC
15 TRBJ2-7 . TRBV7-2 once CASSLAGVPTYEQYF TGTGCCAGCAGCTTAGCGGGAGTTCCTACCTACGAGCAGTACTTC
13 TRBJ1-1 . TRBV18 . CASSPQGTQGAFF TGTGCCAGCTCACCACAGGGAACCCAGGGAGCTTTCTTT
15 TRBJ1-1 . TRBV18 . CASSPLPGEGTEAFF TGTGCCAGCTCACCACTTCCGGGAGAGGGGACTGAAGCTTTCTTT
13 TRBJ1-5 . TRBV12-3/TRBV12-4 once CASSTYSNQPQHF TGTGCCAGCAGCACTTATAGCAATCAGCCCCAGCATTTT
15 TRBJ1-3 . TRBV18 . CASSRDTYSGNTIYF TGTGCCAGCTCACGGGACACCTACTCTGGAAACACCATATATTTT
16 TRBJ2-1 . TRBV6-2/TRBV6-3 few CASSSRLARYYNEQFF TGTGCCAGCAGTTCTCGCCTAGCGAGATACTACAATGAGCAGTTCTTC
16 TRBJ2-7 TRBD1 TRBV24-1 . CATSDSDRGQTYEQYF TGTGCCACCAGTGATTCTGACAGGGGGCAGACCTACGAGCAGTACTTC
16 TRBJ2-1 TRBD1 TRBV10-3 . CAISGPRTGQNNEQFF TGTGCCATCAGTGGGCCCCGGACAGGGCAGAACAATGAGCAGTTCTTC
15 TRBJ2-1 . TRBV11-3 . CASSLRGGGHNEQFF TGTGCCAGCAGCTTAAGGGGAGGGGGTCACAATGAGCAGTTCTTC
17 TRBJ2-2 TRBD2 TRBV15 . CATSRLTSGRNTGELFF TGTGCCACCAGCAGACTTACTAGCGGGAGGAACACCGGGGAGCTGTTTTTT
16 TRBJ2-3 TRBD2 TRBV4-2 . CASSTASGGATDTQYF TGTGCCAGCAGTACCGCTAGCGGGGGGGCCACAGATACGCAGTATTTT
13 TRBJ1-2 TRBD1 TRBV10-3 . CAILGQGVDGYTF TGTGCCATCCTCGGACAGGGGGTAGATGGCTACACCTTC